This note documents a single T cell receptor beta chain sequence. Its antigen remains unidentified. There are no base qualities to consult, and no much larger clone falls within one base. CD8 naive samples were obtained by positive selection for CCR7 among CD45RO-negative cells, yielding a CD45RA+CCR7+ population from which TemRA cells were excluded. Healthy HIV-negative adults with no recently reported acute infections or vaccinations were included as donors. Every donor was a Caucasian adult living in Nashville, Tennessee, USA. Blood was collected by leukapheresis, and PBMCs were isolated by Ficoll-Histopaque density gradient centrifugation and then cryopreserved in liquid nitrogen vapor phase. Purity and quantity of every magnetically sorted T cell population were checked by analytical flow cytometry. Genomic DNA was isolated from every sorted fraction and measured by UV absorbance on a Nanodrop 2000c.

As encoded in the germline V gene (reference sequence), CDR1 is SEHNR while CDR2 is FQNEAQ. From cysteine to phenylalanine, the CDR3 is 17 amino acids long. Solely the CDR3 DNA is kept, with 51 bases framed from the first base. V is trimmed back by 1 base and J by 4 bases, and the junction contains 8 bases that no gene match accounts for. Using the deep immunoSEQ assay, multiplex PCR amplified TCR CDR3 regions from genomic DNA. Genomic DNA extracted from each cell subset was distributed evenly over all wells of several immunoSEQ 96-well plates, and each plate served as one replicate. For sorted subsets, approximately 210 ng genomic DNA, equal to 30,000 to 35,000 T cell genomes, was loaded into each replicate PCR. The purified libraries were quantified using a Qubit 3.0 fluorometer, sized with a Bioanalyzer 2100, and then quantified again using the KAPA Library Quantification kit. A separate single-read 150-cycle Illumina NextSeq 550 flow cell was used to sequence each immunoSEQ 96-well plate. In the source study's methods: Because the immunoSEQ output held only junctional sequences and lacked quality scores, the filtering could not match the filtering applied to full-length reads. To assign V/J genes and CDR3, sequences were annotated against IMGT germline references using PyIR, a Python wrapper for IgBLAST v1.9. Reads were removed for weak V/J assignments (E-value above 1e-6), missing CDR3, stop codons, out-of-frame junctions, or ambiguous translated residues. V3J clonotypes were defined as sequences sharing an identical inferred V gene, J gene, and CDR3 amino acid sequence. Percentage overlap between repertoires was computed as shared unique clonotypes divided by the size of the smaller repertoire. RTK rarefaction, the Chao1 estimator, and Recon v2.1 estimates of unobserved clonotypes were used to assess repertoire richness. Generation probabilities were computed with OLGA for all TCRbeta clonotypes obtained by the gDNA method from a few donors. Not all clones reach the TCRdb copy of this immuneACCESS table, which keeps in-frame sequences only. Checked studies attribute under half of the gap to unresolved V genes and leave the rest unexplained. V and J calls and clone size follow that table, whereas D and trimming were derived from the DNA. This sample is represented by roughly 770,000 clones; about 96% of them were singletons. Less than 0.3% of the sample lies in the top ten.

The record originates from a study of shared clonotypes between healthy human individuals (dated by TCRdb to the early 2020s). Background on the whole study: The cohort comprised two women and a few men aged 18 to 49 years. Per donor, three plates each were used for CD4 naive and CD4 memory, two for CD8 naive, and one for CD8 memory. Blood TCR repertoires of a handful of healthy adults were deeply sequenced to estimate repertoire size and the extent of clonotype sharing between individuals. Different laboratories and diverse techniques were used to prepare libraries and sequence TCR repertoires, to increase sequencing depth and limit assay-specific biases. Each donor's leukapheresis produced roughly between roughly 0.9 and 8.9 billion PBMCs.

Study-level results and caveats: Roughly 5.2% of naive CD4, 3.5% of naive CD8, around 2.3% of memory CD4, and less than 0.45% of memory CD8 clonotypes were shared across four donors. Incomplete sequencing was indicated by rarefaction of sorted-subset datasets, despite the large sequencing depth. Sampling was restricted to blood, and TCR repertoires in tissue are likely to differ from TCR repertoires in blood. Because the study included only a small number of donors, the genetic and exposure-history diversity represented was limited. Compared with non-shared clonotypes, the clonotypes found in all four sorted-subset donors had higher generation probabilities. Estimated clonotype richness was generally larger for naive than for memory subsets. Pairwise subsampling led to the expectation that sequencing depth would affect the degree of clonotype sharing among donors.

The source of this sequence is a man in his thirties or forties in good health. Sequencing used naive CD8+ T cells sorted from blood. The sample's cell subset or site label is to be understood as: CD45RA+CCR7+. The chain is assembled from TRBV7-9 and TRBJ1-4, with TRBD1 matching 8 junction bases. The bases read TGTGCCAGCAGCTTAGTAACAGGGGGGGCTCTTAATGAAAAACTGTTTTTT. Its protein reads: CASSLVTGGALNEKLFF. Supplemented by the reference TRBV7-9 and TRBJ1-4 proteins around the CDR3, the complete variable domain is DTGVSQNPRHKITKRGQNVTFRCDPISEHNRLYWYRQTLGQGPEFLTYFQNEAQLEKSRLLSDRFSAERPKGSFSTLEIQRTEQGDSAMYLCASSLVTGGALNEKLFFGSGTQLSVL.